This T cell receptor beta chain was identified during a study of technical replicates of blood from several donors. V lost 0 bases and J 4 bases, leaving 16 bases between the germline ends. CDR1 and CDR2 (germline): SGHDT, YYEEEE. The CDR3 spans 16 residues. This clone has a single count. Sequencing used immunoSEQ multiplex PCR; TCRdb keeps in-frame clones, though not all of them. This table has just under 85,000 clones, around nine tenths appearing once. The sequencing input was T cells isolated from PBMCs. This receptor was identified in a human donor in good health. The chain links TRBV5-6 to TRBJ2-5; perhaps TRBD1 as D (6 bases). CDR3 in DNA: TGTGCCAGCAGCTTGGAATCAGGGGCGCAGGTAGAGACCCAGTACTTC. It specifies CASSLESGAQVETQYF. The entire variable domain, with the rest obtained from reference TRBV5-6 and TRBJ2-5, is as follows: DAGVTQSPTHLIKTRGQQVTLRCSPKSGHDTVSWYQQALGQGPQFIFQYYEEEERQRGNFPDRFSGHQFPNYSSELNVNALLLGDSALYLCASSLESGAQVETQYFGPGTRLLVL.